The 27 T cell receptor beta chains in this list originate from one sample, sequenced in a study of OX40 agonist ivuxolimab in advanced cancers. Produced via immunoSEQ multiplex PCR; TCRdb's table is partial and in-frame only. The sample carries 70,000 to 85,000 clones, approximately 84% recorded once. The starting material was CD4+ or CD8+ T cells sorted from blood, obtained in a trial of the OX40 agonist ivuxolimab. The receptors come from an adult with an advanced solid tumor such as melanoma, head and neck, liver or kidney cancer.

V usage is TRBV29-1 and J usage is TRBJ1-3, with 8 positions matching TRBD1. Germline V CDR1 and CDR2: SQVTM, ANQGSEA. The ends lost 6 bases at V and 0 bases at J; junction bases unmatched: 7. The CDR3 is 15 amino acids. This CDR3 reads CSVHNTGGSGNTIYF. CDR3 nucleotides: TGCAGCGTCCATAATACAGGGGGCTCTGGAAACACCATATATTTT.

This clone was seen more than once but under ten times. The chain recombines TRBV5-6 with TRBJ2-5; possibly TRBD1 for D (6 bases). Trimming shortened V by 2 bases and J by 5 bases, and 13 bases separated the two germline ends. The CDR3 has 14 amino acids. CDR1 and CDR2 from the germline V gene are SGHDT and YYEEEE. The chain's CDR3 is CASSFTGTKETQYF. CDR3 bases: TGTGCCAGCAGCTTCACAGGGACGAAGGAGACCCAGTACTTC.

The chain couples TRBV4-3 to TRBJ1-1; D gene uncertain. This CDR3 region has 15 residues. V was clipped by 0 bases and J by 5 bases, with 13 bases between them. Germline CDR1 reads LGHNA; CDR2 reads YSLEER. CDR3 sequence reads: CASSQDPDLGTEAFF. DNA for the CDR3: TGCGCCAGCAGCCAAGACCCTGATCTGGGGACTGAAGCTTTCTTT.

Points on this clone: Other nucleotide sequences from this sample produce the same CDR3. V gene TRBV6-5 combines with J gene TRBJ1-3; D ambiguous. The V end was cut by 0 bases, the J end by 0 bases, with 6 bases between. Germline loops: CDR1 MNHEY, CDR2 SVGAGI. The CDR3 is 15 residues long. The CDR3 coding sequence is TGTGCCAGCAGTTACTCGGGTCGCTCTGGAAACACCATATATTTT. Its protein product is CASSYSGRSGNTIYF.

The CDR3 protein is CASRPVAAYEQYF. The CDR3 bases are TGTGCCAGCAGGCCAGTTGCCGCCTACGAGCAGTACTTC. This chain uses TRBV27 with TRBJ2-7; no reliable D call. Between the trimmed V and J ends, which lost 6 bases and 2 bases, there was a span of 11 bases. From germline, CDR1 is MNHEY and CDR2 SMNVEV (reference sequence). The CDR3 is 13 residues long.

This chain uses TRBV7-6 with TRBJ2-7, with 7 bases matching TRBD1. V dropped 5 bases and J dropped 0; count of bases not matched to a gene: 7. The CDR3 sequence is 15 residues long. Germline V gives CDR1 SGHVS, CDR2 FNYEAQ. The CDR3 nucleotides read TGTGCCAGCAGCCCCCGGACAGGCCACTCCTACGAGCAGTACTTC. Translation: CASSPRTGHSYEQYF.

The chain is built from TRBV28 and TRBJ1-6; D not certain. This CDR3 is 12 amino acids long. Germline CDR1 reads MDHEN; CDR2 reads SYDVKM. Deletions cut 6 bases from V and 8 bases from J, with 8 bases between. The CDR3 DNA is TGTGCCAGCAGCCCGGAGGATTCACCCCTCCACTTT. Amino acids: CASSPEDSPLHF.

The chain links TRBV6-1 to TRBJ2-5; 12 nucleotides align to TRBD2. This CDR3 comprises 15 residues. Germline trimming cut 10 bases from V and 4 bases from J; bases unmatched to any gene: 10. CDR1 MNHNS and CDR2 SASEGT come from the germline V gene. The CDR3 sequence is CATNGLAGLRETQYF. The DNA of the CDR3 is TGTGCCACCAACGGACTAGCGGGGCTTCGAGAGACCCAGTACTTC.

This clone was seen just once. CDR3 nucleotides: TGCAGCGGCGGGACGGGGGGGGGCTACACCTTC. Translating it yields CSGGTGGGYTF. The rearrangement joins TRBV29-1 to TRBJ1-2, with a weak D call TRBD1 (5 bases). The V and J ends lost 7 bases and 8 bases respectively, with 14 bases between them. Germline V gene data show CDR1 as SQVTM and CDR2 as ANQGSEA. This CDR3 spans 11 amino acids.

The chain combines TRBV6-1 with TRBJ1-3, with a possible D match to TRBD1 (6 bases). The CDR3 is made up of 14 amino acids. Germline assignment: CDR1 MNHNS and CDR2 SASEGT. V dropped 6 bases and J dropped 4 bases, with 13 bases sitting between them. The CDR3 is CASRGQSRGNTIYF. CDR3 sequence (DNA): TGTGCCAGCAGAGGACAGTCCCGGGGAAACACCATATATTTT.

The chain is built from TRBV4-3 and TRBJ2-2, with a tentative D call TRBD1 (6 bases). The V end was cut by 2 bases, the J end by 3 bases, with 13 bases between. There are 16 residues in the CDR3. Germline CDR1 reads LGHNA; CDR2 reads YSLEER. The chain's CDR3 is CASSQRVGADTGELFF. The CDR3 DNA is TGCGCCAGCAGCCAAAGGGTGGGGGCGGACACCGGGGAGCTGTTTTTT.

This clone occurred once. The chain uses TRBV7-2 and TRBJ1-5; tentatively, D is TRBD1 (5 bases). Trimming removed 7 bases at V and 4 bases at J, with 20 bases between. The CDR3 has 16 amino acids. CDR1 SGHTA and CDR2 FQGNSA come from the germline V gene. In DNA, the CDR3 is TGTGCCAGCACGACCACTTCCGGGGCCTCGAATCAGCCCCAGCATTTT. Protein: CASTTTSGASNQPQHF.

The chain joins TRBV19 to TRBJ2-3, with D perhaps TRBD1 or TRBD2 (5 bases each). The CDR3 loop spans 16 amino acids. Trimming left V 1 base short and J 6 bases short, with 17 bases between. Germline V gene sequence: CDR1 LNHDA, CDR2 SQIVND (reference sequence). This CDR3 reads CASSIGTGQGSDTQYF. For the CDR3, the DNA is TGTGCCAGTAGTATAGGCACGGGGCAGGGATCGGATACGCAGTATTTT.

The chain links TRBV27 to TRBJ2-2; no clear D gene. Deletions cut 2 bases from V and 5 bases from J, with 9 bases between. This CDR3 is 14 amino acids long. Germline V lookup: CDR1 MNHEY, CDR2 SMNVEV (reference sequence). CDR3 nucleotide sequence: TGTGCCAGCAGTTTAGGCAGGTCTACCGGGGAGCTGTTTTTT. Translation gives CASSLGRSTGELFF.

The J gene is TRBJ2-3, the V gene TRBV29-1, with D perhaps matching TRBD1 (6 bases). Trimming took off 4 bases at V and 5 bases at J, with 13 bases between the two ends. CDR3 length: 13 amino acids. The germline V gene has CDR1 SQVTM and CDR2 ANQGSEA. The CDR3 DNA sequence: TGCAGCGTTGTGCAGGGGTCAGGAGATACGCAGTATTTT. This gives the protein CSVVQGSGDTQYF.

This chain connects TRBV29-1 to TRBJ2-2; TRBD1 agrees at 8 bases. The CDR3 is made up of 17 amino acids. V dropped 1 base and J dropped 6; count of bases not matched to a gene: 13. CDR1 is SQVTM and CDR2 is ANQGSEA in the germline V gene. As DNA, the CDR3 is TGCAGCGTTGAAGTGACAGGGGCTAGAGGACGCCCCGGGGAGCTGTTTTTT. Protein: CSVEVTGARGRPGELFF.

The rearrangement links TRBV2 to TRBJ1-2, with D uncertain. The CDR3 loop spans 14 amino acids. Per the germline V gene, CDR1 is SNHLY and CDR2 is FYNNEI. The V end was cut by 5 bases, the J end by 7 bases, with 17 bases between. The CDR3 here is CASSLERALSGYTF. CDR3 sequence (DNA): TGTGCCAGCAGTCTGGAACGGGCGCTGAGTGGCTACACCTTC.

This clone has a single count. The chain combines TRBV6-5 with TRBJ1-2; perhaps TRBD1 as D (5 bases). The germline V gene has CDR1 MNHEY and CDR2 SVGAGI. This CDR3 spans 15 amino acids. V lost 6 bases to trimming and J lost 8 bases, with 22 bases between them. In DNA form, the CDR3 reads TGTGCCAGCAGATCCCCCGCAGGGACCCTTTCCGGCTACACCTTC. This gives the protein CASRSPAGTLSGYTF.

This clone was recorded a few times. The rearrangement links TRBV11-3 to TRBJ2-2, with D tentatively TRBD1 (5 bases). The CDR3 totals 14 residues. Trimming took 6 bases from V and 3 from J, leaving 11 bases between them. CDR1 is SGHNT and CDR2 is YENEEA in the germline V gene. CDR3 amino acids: CASSPDSYTGELFF. The CDR3 nucleotides read TGTGCCAGCAGTCCAGACAGTTACACCGGGGAGCTGTTTTTT.

The chain joins TRBV4-3 to TRBJ2-3; D perhaps matches TRBD1 (7 bases). CDR1 is LGHNA and CDR2 is YSLEER in the germline V gene. The CDR3 extends over 17 amino acids. V was clipped by 0 bases and J by 2 bases, with 15 bases between them. This chain's CDR3 is CASSQDGRGANTDTQYF. The DNA of the CDR3 is TGCGCCAGCAGCCAAGATGGCAGGGGGGCCAACACAGATACGCAGTATTTT.

The chain is built from TRBV7-9 and TRBJ1-4; 9 nucleotides agree with TRBD1. This CDR3 spans 14 amino acids. Germline CDR1 is SEHNR and CDR2 is FQNEAQ (reference sequence). The trim removed 5 bases at V and 8 bases at J, leaving 6 bases unmatched. In nucleotides, the CDR3 is TGTGCCAGCAGCCTCGGGACAGGGATCGAAAAACTGTTTTTT. Its protein product is CASSLGTGIEKLFF. Using reference TRBV7-9 and TRBJ1-4 for the parts outside the CDR3, the full variable domain is DTGVSQNPRHKITKRGQNVTFRCDPISEHNRLYWYRQTLGQGPEFLTYFQNEAQLEKSRLLSDRFSAERPKGSFSTLEIQRTEQGDSAMYLCASSLGTGIEKLFFGSGTQLSVL.

Only a few counts were recorded for this clone. The CDR3 region has the DNA TGCGCCAGCAGCCAAGAGCCCGGGACTTCCTACGAGCAGTACTTC. This encodes CASSQEPGTSYEQYF. The V gene is TRBV4-3, the J gene TRBJ2-7; weak D call: TRBD2 (6 bases). The CDR3 consists of 15 residues. The germline V gene has CDR1 LGHNA and CDR2 YSLEER. Trimming took off 0 bases at V and 1 base at J, with 10 bases between the two ends.

The chain is built from TRBV25-1 and TRBJ2-1, with TRBD2 identical over 10 bases. The CDR3 contains 17 residues. V lost 2 bases, J lost 2 bases, and 6 bases stayed unmatched. In germline, CDR1 is MGHDK, CDR2 SYGVNS. The CDR3 coding sequence is TGTGCCAGCAGTGAAGCTAGCGGGGGTAAGACCTACAATGAGCAGTTCTTC. Its protein is CASSEASGGKTYNEQFF. The full variable domain, with the rest looked up from reference TRBV25-1 and TRBJ2-1, is EADIYQTPRYLVIGTGKKITLECSQTMGHDKMYWYQQDPGMELHLIHYSYGVNSTEKGDLSSESTVSRIRTEHFPLTLESARPSHTSQYLCASSEASGGKTYNEQFFGPGTRLTVL.

The chain carries TRBV6-6 and TRBJ1-2; 9 nucleotides align to TRBD1. V lost 6 bases to trimming and J lost 0 bases; unmatched junction nucleotides: 5. The CDR3 has 15 residues. The germline gives CDR1 MNHNY, CDR2 SVGAGI (reference sequence). The CDR3 bases are TGTGCCAGCAGAGAGGACAGGGGACCTAACTATGGCTACACCTTC. The encoded protein is CASREDRGPNYGYTF.

In this sample, this clone turned up a few times. The chain recombines TRBV28 with TRBJ2-1; TRBD1 aligns across 8 bases. Trimming removed 6 bases from V and 14 bases from J; junction bases left unmatched: 12. CDR1 is MDHEN, CDR2 SYDVKM, per germline. The CDR3 totals 13 residues. This CDR3 is CASSSPPGQAEFF. The CDR3, as DNA: TGTGCCAGCAGCTCTCCTCCGGGACAGGCGGAGTTCTTC.

The gene calls are TRBV28 and TRBJ1-2; 8 bases line up with TRBD1. CDR3 length equals 12 residues. V shed 6 bases and J 4 bases; nucleotides not matched to a gene: 1. The V gene's germline CDR1 is MDHEN and CDR2 SYDVKM. In nucleotides, the CDR3 is TGTGCCAGCAGCAGGGGGCTCTATGGCTACACCTTC. Translated: CASSRGLYGYTF.

The chain couples TRBV11-1 to TRBJ2-3; TRBD2 might be the D (6 bases). Germline lookup yields CDR1 SGHAT and CDR2 FQDESV (reference sequence). CDR3 length equals 19 residues. With 3 bases removed from V and 2 bases from J, the gap between germline ends came to 24 bases. In DNA, the CDR3 is TGTGCCAGCAGCTTTGTGACTAGTCGAGAAAGATGGCACACAGATACGCAGTATTTT. Residues: CASSFVTSRERWHTDTQYF. The full variable domain, with the rest looked up from reference TRBV11-1 and TRBJ2-3, is EAEVAQSPRYKITEKSQAVAFWCDPISGHATLYWYRQILGQGPELLVQFQDESVVDDSQLPKDRFSAERLKGVDSTLKIQPAELGDSAMYLCASSFVTSRERWHTDTQYFGPGTRLTVL.